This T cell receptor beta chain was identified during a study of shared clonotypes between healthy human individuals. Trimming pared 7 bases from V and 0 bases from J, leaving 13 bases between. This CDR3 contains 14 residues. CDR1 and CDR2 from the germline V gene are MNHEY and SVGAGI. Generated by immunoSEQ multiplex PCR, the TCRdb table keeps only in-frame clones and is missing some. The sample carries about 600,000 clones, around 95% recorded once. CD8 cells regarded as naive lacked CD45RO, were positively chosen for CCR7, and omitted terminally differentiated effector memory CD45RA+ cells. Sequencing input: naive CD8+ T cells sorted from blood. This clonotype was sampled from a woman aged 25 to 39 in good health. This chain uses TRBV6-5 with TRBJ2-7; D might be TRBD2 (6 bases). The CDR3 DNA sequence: TGTGCCAGCAAAATAGCGGATAGCTCCTACGAGCAGTACTTC. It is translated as CASKIADSSYEQYF.